Shown below are 8 T cell receptor beta chains from a single sample sequenced in a study of blood T cell repertoires in COVID-19. TCRdb keeps only in-frame clones here, not all; method: immunoSEQ multiplex PCR. The sample lists around 67,000 clones; approximately 89% were seen once. Sequencing used peripheral blood. Source of these receptors: a human donor in a cohort sampled during active COVID-19.

The J gene is TRBJ2-7, the V gene TRBV18, with 8 bases that match TRBD2. This CDR3 contains 17 residues. Germline V CDR1 and CDR2: KGHSH, LQKENI. V shed 3 bases, J shed 7 bases, and the junction held 17 bases outside the gene matches. The CDR3 spells CASSPSIAGLLLREQYF. The DNA for the CDR3 is TGTGCCAGCTCACCTTCTATAGCGGGGTTGCTCTTACGTGAGCAGTACTTC.

V usage is TRBV10-3 and J usage is TRBJ1-4; a weak D match, TRBD1 (5 bases). V dropped 0 bases and J dropped 7 bases, with 12 bases sitting between them. The CDR3 extends over 15 amino acids. The germline gives CDR1 ENHRY, CDR2 SYGVKD. The DNA for the CDR3 is TGTGCCATCAGTGAGTCAAGCGGGGCGGGTGAAAAACTGTTTTTT. Its protein is CAISESSGAGEKLFF.

The chain couples TRBV21-1 to TRBJ1-3; the table calls TRBD1, which could not be checked here. TRBV21-1 corresponds to a pseudogene. The CDR3 spans 15 residues. Here the CDR3 reads CASTTSGTGGNTIYF. CDR3 nucleotide sequence: TGTGCCTCCACTACCTCCGGGACAGGGGGAAACACCATATATTTT.

The V and J genes are TRBV4-2 and TRBJ2-7, with D hard to call. CDR1 and CDR2 (germline): LGHNA, YNFKEQ. V shed 0 bases and J shed 0 bases, with 12 bases lying between them. The CDR3 length is 16 residues. The CDR3 region has the DNA TGTGCCAGCAGCCAAGATGGAGCAGAGTACTCCTACGAGCAGTACTTC. Protein product: CASSQDGAEYSYEQYF.

The CDR3 region is CASSLGGDPYNEQFF. The CDR3, as DNA: TGTGCCAGCAGCTTAGGGGGGGACCCCTACAATGAGCAGTTCTTC. This rearrangement joins TRBV7-3 to TRBJ2-1; 7 bases line up with TRBD2. Germline CDR1 reads SGHTA; CDR2 reads FQGTGA. V lost 2 bases to trimming and J lost 2 bases; unmatched junction nucleotides: 3. The CDR3 is 15 residues long.

The genes are TRBV5-6 and TRBJ1-2; TRBD1 matches 9 bases. V shed 4 bases and J 5 bases; nucleotides not matched to a gene: 9. The CDR3 extends over 15 amino acids. CDR1 and CDR2 from the germline V gene are SGHDT and YYEEEE. The CDR3 reads CASSRSGTGLYGYTF. The CDR3 DNA reads TGTGCCAGCAGCAGGTCCGGGACAGGGCTTTATGGCTACACCTTC.

The gene calls are TRBV20-1 and TRBJ2-1; 7 positions agree with TRBD2. There are 15 residues in the CDR3. The J segment lost 8 bases and the V segment lost 3 bases, leaving 13 bases of the junction unmatched. Germline lookup yields CDR1 DFQATT and CDR2 SNEGSKA (reference sequence). The CDR3 coding sequence is TGCAGTGCTAGTCCCGGGAGGAGCGGGCACGATGAGCAGTTCTTC. As protein: CSASPGRSGHDEQFF.

The V and J genes are TRBV14 and TRBJ1-2, with D tentatively TRBD1 (5 bases). Germline V gene data show CDR1 as SGHDN and CDR2 as FVKESK. The CDR3 is 13 amino acids. Deletions cut 4 bases from V and 8 bases from J, with 14 bases between. The CDR3 DNA reads TGTGCCAGCAGCCGACCGGCCCGGGGGGGCTACACCTTC. Protein product: CASSRPARGGYTF. The whole variable domain, filled in from reference TRBV14 and TRBJ1-2, reads EAGVTQFPSHSVIEKGQTVTLRCDPISGHDNLYWYRRVMGKEIKFLLHFVKESKQDESGMPNNRFLAERTGGTYSTLKVQPAELEDSGVYFCASSRPARGGYTFGSGTRLTVV.